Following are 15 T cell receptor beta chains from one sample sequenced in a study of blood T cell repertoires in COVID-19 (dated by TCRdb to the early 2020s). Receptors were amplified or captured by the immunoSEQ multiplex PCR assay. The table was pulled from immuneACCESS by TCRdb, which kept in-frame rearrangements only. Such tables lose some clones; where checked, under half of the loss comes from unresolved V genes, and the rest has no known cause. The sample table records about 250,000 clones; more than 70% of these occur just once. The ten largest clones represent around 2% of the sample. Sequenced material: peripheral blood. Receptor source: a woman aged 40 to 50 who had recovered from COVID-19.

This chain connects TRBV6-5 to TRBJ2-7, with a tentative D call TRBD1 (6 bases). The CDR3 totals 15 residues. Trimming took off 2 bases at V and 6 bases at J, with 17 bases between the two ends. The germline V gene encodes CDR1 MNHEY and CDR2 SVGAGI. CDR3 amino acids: CASSYVGASAGEQYF. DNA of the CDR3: TGTGCCAGCAGTTACGTGGGGGCCAGCGCTGGCGAGCAGTACTTC.

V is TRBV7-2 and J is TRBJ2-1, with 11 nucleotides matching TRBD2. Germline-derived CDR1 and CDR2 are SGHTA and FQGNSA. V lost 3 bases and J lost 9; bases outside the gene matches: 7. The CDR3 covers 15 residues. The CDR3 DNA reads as TGTGCCAGCAGCTTCTCTAGCGGGGGGCGGGGTGAGCAGTTCTTC. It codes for CASSFSSGGRGEQFF. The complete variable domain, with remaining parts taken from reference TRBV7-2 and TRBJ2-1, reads GAGVSQSPSNKVTEKGKDVELRCDPISGHTALYWYRQSLGQGLEFLIYFQGNSAPDKSGLPSDRFSAERTGGSVSTLTIQRTQQEDSAVYLCASSFSSGGRGEQFFGPGTRLTVL.

The CDR3 DNA follows: TGTGCCAGCAGCTCCGGACAGGGACACCAAGAGACCCAGTACTTC. This translates into CASSSGQGHQETQYF. V usage is TRBV7-2 and J usage is TRBJ2-5; TRBD1 matches at 8 bases. This CDR3 comprises 15 residues. Trimming cost V 4 bases and J 0 bases; bases outside gene matches: 4. The germline CDR1 and CDR2 sequences are SGHTA and FQGNSA. Filled out from reference TRBV7-2 and TRBJ2-5, the complete variable domain reads GAGVSQSPSNKVTEKGKDVELRCDPISGHTALYWYRQSLGQGLEFLIYFQGNSAPDKSGLPSDRFSAERTGGSVSTLTIQRTQQEDSAVYLCASSSGQGHQETQYFGPGTRLLVL.

The CDR3 loop is CAISESWGKAQHF. DNA of the CDR3: TGTGCCATCAGTGAGTCTTGGGGCAAGGCCCAGCATTTT. This chain joins TRBV10-3 and TRBJ1-5; perhaps TRBD1 as D (5 bases). Deletions cut 0 bases from V and 11 bases from J, with 11 bases between. Looked up from germline, CDR1 is ENHRY and CDR2 is SYGVKD. CDR3 size: 13 residues.

The CDR3 DNA reads as TGCAGCGCCGTGGACAGGGGAAGCTCCTACGAGCAGTACTTC. Protein: CSAVDRGSSYEQYF. The gene calls are TRBV29-1 and TRBJ2-7, with 9 bases identical to TRBD1. CDR3 length: 14 amino acids. V lost 7 bases, J lost 0 bases, and 7 bases stayed unmatched. Germline values: CDR1 SQVTM, CDR2 ANQGSEA.

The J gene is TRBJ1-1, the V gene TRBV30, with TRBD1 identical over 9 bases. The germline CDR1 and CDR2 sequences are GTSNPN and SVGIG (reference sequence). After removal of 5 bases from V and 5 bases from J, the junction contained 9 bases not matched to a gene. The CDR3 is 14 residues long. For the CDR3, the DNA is TGTGCCTGGCAAGTGGACAGGGGTAATACTGAAGCTTTCTTT. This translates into CAWQVDRGNTEAFF.

The DNA for the CDR3 is TGCGCCAGCAGCTTGGACAGAACCCAAGAGACCCAGTACTTC. Its translation: CASSLDRTQETQYF. The chain combines TRBV5-1 with TRBJ2-5; D not resolved. V lost 0 bases, J lost 1 base, and 7 bases lay in between. Germline CDR1 and CDR2: SGHRS and YFSETQ. The CDR3 sequence is 14 residues long.

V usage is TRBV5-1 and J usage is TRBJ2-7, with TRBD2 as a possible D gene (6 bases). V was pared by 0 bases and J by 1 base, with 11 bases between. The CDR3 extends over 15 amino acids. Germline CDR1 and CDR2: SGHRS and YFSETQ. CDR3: CASSLGGILSYEQYF. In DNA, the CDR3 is TGCGCCAGCAGCTTGGGCGGGATCCTGTCCTACGAGCAGTACTTC.

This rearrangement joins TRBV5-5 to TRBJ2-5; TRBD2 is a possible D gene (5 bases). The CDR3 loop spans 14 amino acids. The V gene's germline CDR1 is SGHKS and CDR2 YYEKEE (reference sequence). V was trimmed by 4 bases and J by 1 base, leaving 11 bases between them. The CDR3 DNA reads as TGTGCCAGCAGCCGGCGGGCGGGCCAAGAGACCCAGTACTTC. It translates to CASSRRAGQETQYF.

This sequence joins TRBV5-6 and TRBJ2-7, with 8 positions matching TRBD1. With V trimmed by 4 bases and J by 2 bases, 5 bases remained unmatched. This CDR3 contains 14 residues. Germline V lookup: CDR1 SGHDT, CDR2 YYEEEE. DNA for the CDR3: TGTGCCAGCAGCCCCGGACAGGGACCCTACGAGCAGTACTTC. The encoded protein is CASSPGQGPYEQYF.

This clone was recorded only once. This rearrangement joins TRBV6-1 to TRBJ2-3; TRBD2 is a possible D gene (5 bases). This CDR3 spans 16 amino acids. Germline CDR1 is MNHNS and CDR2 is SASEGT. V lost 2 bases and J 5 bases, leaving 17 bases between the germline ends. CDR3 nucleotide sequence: TGTGCCAGCAGTGAAATGGCGGACTCGGTTGGAGATACGCAGTATTTT. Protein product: CASSEMADSVGDTQYF.

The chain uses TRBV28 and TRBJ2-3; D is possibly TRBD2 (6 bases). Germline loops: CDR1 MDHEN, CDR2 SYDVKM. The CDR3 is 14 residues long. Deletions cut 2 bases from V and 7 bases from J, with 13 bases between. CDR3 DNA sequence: TGTGCCAGCAGTTTAGCGGGGTCCCCCAATACGCAGTATTTT. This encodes CASSLAGSPNTQYF.

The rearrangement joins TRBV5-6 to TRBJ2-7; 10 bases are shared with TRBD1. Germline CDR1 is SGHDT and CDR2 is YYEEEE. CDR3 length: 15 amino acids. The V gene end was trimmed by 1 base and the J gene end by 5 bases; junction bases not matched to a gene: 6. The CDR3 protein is CASSLPIGTGDEQYF. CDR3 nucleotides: TGTGCCAGCAGCTTGCCCATTGGGACAGGGGACGAGCAGTACTTC. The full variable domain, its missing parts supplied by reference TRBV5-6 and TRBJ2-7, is DAGVTQSPTHLIKTRGQQVTLRCSPKSGHDTVSWYQQALGQGPQFIFQYYEEEERQRGNFPDRFSGHQFPNYSSELNVNALLLGDSALYLCASSLPIGTGDEQYFGPGTRLTVT.

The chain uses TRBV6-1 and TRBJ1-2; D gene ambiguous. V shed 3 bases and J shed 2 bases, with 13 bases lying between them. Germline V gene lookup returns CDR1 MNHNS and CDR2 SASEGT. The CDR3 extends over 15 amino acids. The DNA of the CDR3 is TGTGCCAGCAGTGAGAGAAGGTGGGCAAACTATGGCTACACCTTC. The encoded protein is CASSERRWANYGYTF.

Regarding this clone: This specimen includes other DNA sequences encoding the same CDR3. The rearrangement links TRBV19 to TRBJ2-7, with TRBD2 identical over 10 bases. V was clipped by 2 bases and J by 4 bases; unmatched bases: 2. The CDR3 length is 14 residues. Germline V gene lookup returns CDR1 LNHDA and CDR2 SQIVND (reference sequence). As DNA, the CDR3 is TGTGCCAGTAGTATACTAGCGGGAGAGTACGAGCAGTACTTC. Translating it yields CASSILAGEYEQYF.